Following are 24 T cell receptor beta chains from one sample sequenced in a study of shared clonotypes between healthy human individuals. This table comes from immunoSEQ multiplex PCR, and its TCRdb copy is limited to in-frame clones, with some not included. The sample consists of 700,000 or so clones, about 78% of them appearing once. The sample comprised memory CD4+ T cells sorted from blood. The subset is: CD45RA-negative fraction. All receptors derive from a woman aged 25 to 39 in good health.

This clone was seen a few times. This chain uses TRBV2 with TRBJ1-5; a possible D gene is TRBD1 (5 bases). Germline assignment: CDR1 SNHLY and CDR2 FYNNEI. Trimming pared 8 bases from V and 9 bases from J, leaving 17 bases between. This CDR3 is 13 amino acids long. The CDR3 DNA follows: TGTGCCAGCCGGGGGAGCCCCGAGGGGCCCCAGCATTTT. This codes for CASRGSPEGPQHF.

The chain recombines TRBV10-1 with TRBJ2-5; 7 bases are shared with TRBD2. Germline assignment: CDR1 WNHNN and CDR2 SYGVQD (reference sequence). This CDR3 is built from 15 residues. Trimming took 3 bases from V and 1 from J; bases not matched to a gene: 5. The CDR3 is CASSDERGSQETQYF. The CDR3 bases are TGCGCCAGCAGTGACGAACGCGGGAGCCAAGAGACCCAGTACTTC.

On this clone itself: Sequence at one end of the junction differs from germline and may be a read error. The V and J genes are TRBV6-6 and TRBJ2-1; 7 bases map to TRBD2. This CDR3 region has 11 residues. CDR1 MNHNY and CDR2 SVGAGI come from the germline V gene (reference sequence). CDR3 coding DNA: TGTGCCAGCAGTTGGGGGGGGGAGCTGTTCTTC. Its protein product is CASSWGGELFF.

J is TRBJ2-1 and V is TRBV30; weak D call: TRBD2 (6 bases). The CDR3 sequence is 12 residues long. Germline CDR1 is GTSNPN and CDR2 is SVGIG (reference sequence). V lost 1 base to trimming and J lost 12 bases, with 13 bases between them. CDR3 sequence (DNA): TGTGCCTGGAGTGGGGTGGCGGGACTGCAGTTCTTC. This translates into CAWSGVAGLQFF. Together with reference TRBV30 and TRBJ2-1, the CDR3 gives the full variable domain: SQTIHQWPATLVQPVGSPLSLECTVEGTSNPNLYWYRQAAGRGLQLLFYSVGIGQISSEVPQNLSASRPQDRQFILSSKKLLLSDSGFYLCAWSGVAGLQFFGPGTRLTVL.

J is TRBJ2-3 and V is TRBV28; 8 nucleotides line up with TRBD2. CDR3 size: 15 residues. Germline V gives CDR1 MDHEN, CDR2 SYDVKM. J lost 7 bases, V lost 2 bases, and 8 bases had no gene match. CDR3 DNA: TGTGCCAGCAGTTTACTAGCGGGCGGTCAGAATACGCAGTATTTT. Residues: CASSLLAGGQNTQYF.

The chain has TRBV27 and TRBJ2-3, with D possibly TRBD2 on 5 matching bases. V lost 3 bases, J lost 8 bases, and 15 bases lay in between. Germline-derived CDR1 and CDR2 are MNHEY and SMNVEV (reference sequence). The CDR3 has 14 amino acids. Here the CDR3 reads CASSLTLAAGTQYF. The CDR3 nucleotides are TGTGCCAGCAGTTTGACTCTAGCCGCGGGTACGCAGTATTTT.

This clone was picked up a small number of times. The rearrangement joins TRBV27 to TRBJ1-4; D is possibly TRBD1 (5 bases). CDR3 length: 13 residues. Germline V CDR1 and CDR2: MNHEY, SMNVEV (reference sequence). V was cut by 6 bases and J by 7 bases, with 12 bases left in between. CDR3 protein: CASSPRQTEKLFF. The DNA of the CDR3 is TGTGCCAGCAGCCCCCGACAGACTGAAAAACTGTTTTTT.

The rearrangement uses TRBV29-1 and TRBJ1-1, with D possibly being TRBD1 (5 bases). The V gene lost 7 bases and the J gene lost 2 bases, with 11 bases spanning the gap. Germline lookup yields CDR1 SQVTM and CDR2 ANQGSEA. This CDR3 is built from 12 residues. The CDR3 spells CSAGGRNTEAFF. The CDR3 DNA is TGCAGCGCGGGGGGGAGAAACACTGAAGCTTTCTTT.

The rearrangement joins TRBV2 to TRBJ1-1; D possibly corresponds to TRBD1 (5 bases). The CDR3 sequence is 15 residues long. V lost 1 base and J lost 1, with 10 bases in between. In germline, CDR1 is SNHLY, CDR2 FYNNEI. CDR3 loop: CASSEGGTGNTEAFF. The CDR3 DNA reads as TGTGCCAGCAGTGAAGGGGGCACAGGGAACACTGAAGCTTTCTTT.

This rearrangement joins TRBV6-4 to TRBJ1-6; D unclear. The CDR3 length is 15 residues. Germline values: CDR1 MRHNA, CDR2 SNTAGT. The ends were cut back, 0 bases at V and 8 bases at J, with 11 bases in the middle. The CDR3 DNA reads TGTGCCAGCAGTGACTCGGCGACCGAGCATTCACCCCTCCACTTT. Protein: CASSDSATEHSPLHF.

Remarks on this clone: In the same sample, other DNA sequences code for this CDR3. The gene calls are TRBV5-1 and TRBJ1-3; D might be TRBD1 (5 bases). V was clipped by 4 bases and J by 2 bases, with 10 bases between them. CDR1 and CDR2 from the germline V gene are SGHRS and YFSETQ. This CDR3 has 14 residues. CDR3 bases: TGCGCCAGCAGCGCGGGGACGGCTGGAAACACCATATATTTT. Translating it yields CASSAGTAGNTIYF.

A word on this clone: A much larger clone lies one base from this, so it may be a read error. The gene calls are TRBV27 and TRBJ2-7; D uncertain. Germline V CDR1 and CDR2: MNHEY, SMNVEV (reference sequence). This CDR3 is built from 11 residues. The V end was cut by 4 bases, the J end by 2 bases, with 3 bases between. The CDR3 region has the DNA TGTGCCAGCAGTTCCGCCTACGAGCAGTACTTC. Translated, it gives CASSSAYEQYF.

The CDR3 DNA follows: TGTGCCATACAACAGGGACGAGATATAAACACCATATATTTT. Translated: CAIQQGRDINTIYF. V usage is TRBV6-1 and J usage is TRBJ1-3, with D possibly TRBD1 on 6 matching bases. Trimming removed 10 bases from V and 6 bases from J, with 19 bases in between. CDR1 and CDR2 from the germline V gene are MNHNS and SASEGT. The CDR3 runs to 14 residues.

The V gene is TRBV7-2, the J gene TRBJ2-1; TRBD2 agrees at 8 bases. V trimming: 5 bases; J trimming: 7 bases; junction bases outside the gene matches: 10. Germline V gene data show CDR1 as SGHTA and CDR2 as FQGNSA. This CDR3 contains 15 residues. The DNA of the CDR3 is TGTGCCAGCAGCCAGGGACGGGAGGGGAGGAATGAGCAGTTCTTC. This gives the protein CASSQGREGRNEQFF.

The sample holds a few counts of this clone. This chain connects TRBV28 to TRBJ1-1; 12 bases fit TRBD1. The CDR3 spans 15 residues. The germline gives CDR1 MDHEN, CDR2 SYDVKM. V lost 0 bases, J lost 7 bases, and 3 bases stayed unmatched. The CDR3, as DNA: TGTGCCAGCAGTTTATGGGGACAGGGGGCTGGTGAAGCTTTCTTT. Its protein product is CASSLWGQGAGEAFF.

The chain is built from TRBV5-1 and TRBJ1-2, with D perhaps TRBD1 (5 bases). Between the trimmed V and J ends, which lost 5 bases and 1 base, there was a span of 9 bases. Germline CDR1 and CDR2: SGHRS and YFSETQ. This CDR3 has 13 amino acids. CDR3 amino acids: CASRQDDNYGYTF. The DNA for the CDR3 is TGCGCCAGCAGACAGGACGATAACTATGGCTACACCTTC.

The rearrangement links TRBV5-4 to TRBJ2-7; 8 bases are a match to TRBD2. This CDR3 has 17 residues. Germline CDR1 SGHNT, CDR2 YYREEE (reference sequence). With 2 bases clipped from V and 0 bases from J, the junction kept 10 bases outside the gene matches. In nucleotides, the CDR3 is TGTGCCAGCAGCTTCGGGGGGGCTAGCGGAGACTCCTACGAGCAGTACTTC. Its translation: CASSFGGASGDSYEQYF.

The chain carries TRBV18 and TRBJ1-1; 9 positions match TRBD1. Trimming took 3 bases from V and 4 from J; bases not matched to a gene: 6. The CDR3 sequence is 15 residues long. Germline V gene sequence: CDR1 KGHSH, CDR2 LQKENI. The DNA of the CDR3 is TGTGCCAGCTCACCCGGACAGGGGTCGGTCACTGAAGCTTTCTTT. Translation: CASSPGQGSVTEAFF.

The chain couples TRBV11-3 to TRBJ1-1; D ambiguous. V was cut by 3 bases and J by 1 base, with 6 bases left in between. This CDR3 contains 13 residues. Germline loops: CDR1 SGHNT, CDR2 YENEEA. Here the CDR3 DNA reads TGTGCCAGCAGCTTTGCCAGGAACACTGAAGCTTTCTTT. Amino acids: CASSFARNTEAFF. The full variable domain, completed using reference TRBV11-3 and TRBJ1-1, is EAGVVQSPRYKIIEKKQPVAFWCNPISGHNTLYWYLQNLGQGPELLIRYENEEAVDDSQLPKDRFSAERLKGVDSTLKIQPAELGDSAVYLCASSFARNTEAFFGQGTRLTVV.

The genes are TRBV11-1 and TRBJ2-5; D unresolved. This CDR3 contains 12 residues. V was shortened by 3 bases and J by 3 bases, with 5 bases between the two germline ends. The V gene's germline CDR1 is SGHAT and CDR2 FQDESV (reference sequence). This CDR3 is CASSFNEETQYF. The CDR3 DNA is TGTGCCAGCAGCTTCAATGAAGAGACCCAGTACTTC.

The rearrangement joins TRBV2 to TRBJ2-3, with TRBD2 matching 8 bases. Trimming took 4 bases from V and 0 from J; bases not matched to a gene: 3. This CDR3 comprises 15 residues. Per the germline V gene, CDR1 is SNHLY and CDR2 is FYNNEI. The CDR3 region has the DNA TGTGCCAGCAGTGCTAGCGGGCTTAGCACAGATACGCAGTATTTT. It codes for CASSASGLSTDTQYF.

This sequence joins TRBV11-2 and TRBJ1-3, with D perhaps matching TRBD1 (6 bases). Germline loops: CDR1 SGHAT, CDR2 FQNNGV. Trimming shortened V by 5 bases and J by 2 bases, and 13 bases separated the two germline ends. The CDR3 totals 15 residues. The CDR3 nucleotides are TGTGCCAGCAGCCTGGGGGGCAGGGCTGGAAACACCATATATTTT. Protein sequence: CASSLGGRAGNTIYF.

V and J are TRBV6-5 and TRBJ1-5, with D perhaps matching TRBD1 (5 bases). Trimming removed 0 bases at V and 3 bases at J, with 12 bases between. Germline loops: CDR1 MNHEY, CDR2 SVGAGI. This CDR3 comprises 16 residues. The CDR3 loop reads CASSYSRQGLNQPQHF. In DNA form, the CDR3 reads TGTGCCAGCAGTTACTCGAGGCAGGGACTCAATCAGCCCCAGCATTTT.

The chain couples TRBV11-1 to TRBJ2-1, with D possibly being TRBD1 or TRBD2 (5 bases each). Germline loops: CDR1 SGHAT, CDR2 FQDESV (reference sequence). The CDR3 has 15 amino acids. Between the trimmed V and J ends, which lost 1 base and 6 bases, there was a span of 13 bases. In nucleotides, the CDR3 is TGTGCCAGCAGCTTAGGAGCGGTCAGGGTCAATGAGCAGTTCTTC. This encodes CASSLGAVRVNEQFF.